The rows below give T cell receptor beta chains drawn from one sample of a study of a mutant IDH1 vaccine in newly diagnosed glioma. These TCRs are of unknown antigen specificity. Profiled with immunoSEQ multiplex PCR; TCRdb holds only in-frame clones, not every one. The table lists 50,000 to 75,000 clones, 60% to 75% of them singletons. Sequenced here: PBMCs, sampled from a glioma patient whose treatment included an IDH1 peptide vaccine. These receptors were taken from a man in his fifties with glioma. CDR3s include the opening cysteine and the closing phenylalanine or tryptophan. D genes are given only for firm matches. Where a row states a size, it is once, few, many or the class of an expanded clone; other rows omit it.

J gene,V gene,D gene,clone size,CDR3 protein,CDR3 DNA
TRBJ1-2,TRBV19,NA,NA,CASSDWDRPGYTF,TGTGCCAGTAGTGACTGGGACCGTCCTGGCTACACCTTC
TRBJ2-2,TRBV7-7,NA,NA,CASSPDTGELFF,TGTGCTAGCAGCCCTGACACCGGGGAGCTGTTTTTT
TRBJ2-2,TRBV14,TRBD1,NA,CASSQLTGFITGELFF,TGTGCCAGCAGCCAATTGACAGGGTTTATCACCGGGGAGCTGTTTTTT
TRBJ2-7,TRBV5-6,NA,NA,CASSSFFGGTSYEQYF,TGTGCCAGCAGCTCATTTTTTGGGGGTACCTCCTACGAGCAGTACTTC
TRBJ1-1,TRBV7-9,NA,NA,CASSLLRETEAFF,TGTGCCAGCAGCTTACTTCGGGAAACTGAAGCTTTCTTT
TRBJ1-6,TRBV5-6,NA,NA,CASSGGPGYNSPLHF,TGTGCCAGCAGCGGGGGACCAGGTTATAATTCACCCCTCCACTTT
TRBJ2-7,TRBV29-1,NA,NA,CSVEEDGYEQYF,TGCAGCGTTGAAGAGGACGGGTACGAGCAGTACTTC
TRBJ1-1,TRBV9,NA,NA,CASSVGPRGGTEAFF,TGTGCCAGCAGCGTTGGACCCCGCGGAGGCACTGAAGCTTTCTTT
TRBJ1-1,TRBV5-1,NA,NA,CASSLGQWGVTEAFF,TGCGCCAGCAGCTTGGGTCAGTGGGGGGTCACTGAAGCTTTCTTT
TRBJ1-1,TRBV18,NA,NA,CASSRSMNTEAFF,TGTGCCAGCTCGCGTTCCATGAACACTGAAGCTTTCTTT
TRBJ2-7,TRBV5-1,TRBD2,once,CASSSSGASLEQYF,TGCGCCAGCAGCTCTAGCGGGGCCTCGCTCGAGCAGTACTTC
TRBJ2-5,TRBV7-7,TRBD1,NA,CASSPGTGQETQYF,TGTGCTAGCAGCCCAGGGACAGGGCAAGAGACCCAGTACTTC
TRBJ1-1,TRBV5-3,TRBD1,NA,CARLQGADTEAFF,TGTGCCAGATTACAGGGGGCCGACACTGAAGCTTTCTTT
TRBJ1-1,TRBV9,NA,NA,CASSVAQVNTEAFF,TGTGCCAGCAGCGTAGCTCAGGTGAACACTGAAGCTTTCTTT
TRBJ2-7,TRBV18,NA,NA,CACRPDSAYEQYF,TGTGCCTGCCGACCCGACAGCGCCTACGAGCAGTACTTC
TRBJ2-3,TRBV7-6,NA,NA,CASSSPGHKSDTQYF,TGTGCCAGCAGCTCGCCGGGACACAAGTCAGATACGCAGTATTTT
TRBJ1-1,TRBV6-6,TRBD1,few,CASSPGTGIDTEAFF,TGTGCCAGCAGTCCCGGGACAGGGATAGACACTGAAGCTTTCTTT
TRBJ2-4,TRBV4-2,TRBD1,NA,CASSQDPGTGNNIQYF,TGTGCCAGCAGCCAAGACCCCGGGACAGGGAATAACATTCAGTACTTC